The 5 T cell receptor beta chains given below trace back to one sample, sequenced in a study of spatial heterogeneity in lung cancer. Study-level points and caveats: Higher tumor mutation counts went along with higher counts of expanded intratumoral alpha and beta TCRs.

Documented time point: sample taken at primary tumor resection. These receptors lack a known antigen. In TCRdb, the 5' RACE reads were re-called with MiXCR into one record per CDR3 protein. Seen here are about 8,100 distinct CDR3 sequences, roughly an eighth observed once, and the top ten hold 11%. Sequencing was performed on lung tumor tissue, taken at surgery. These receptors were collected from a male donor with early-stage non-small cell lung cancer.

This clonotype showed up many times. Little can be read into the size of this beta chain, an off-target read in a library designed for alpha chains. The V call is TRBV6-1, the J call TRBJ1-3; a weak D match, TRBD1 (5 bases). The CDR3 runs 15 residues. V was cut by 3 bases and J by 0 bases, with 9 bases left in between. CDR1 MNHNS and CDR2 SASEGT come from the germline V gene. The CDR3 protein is CASSDGALSGNTIYF. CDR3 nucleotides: TGTGCCAGCAGTGACGGGGCCCTCTCTGGAAACACCATATATTTT.

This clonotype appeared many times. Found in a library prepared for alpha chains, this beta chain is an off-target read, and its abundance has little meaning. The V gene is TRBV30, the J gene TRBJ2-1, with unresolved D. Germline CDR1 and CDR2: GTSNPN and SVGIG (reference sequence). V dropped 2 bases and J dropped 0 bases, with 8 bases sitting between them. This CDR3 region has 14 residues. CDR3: CAWSIFGSYNEQFF. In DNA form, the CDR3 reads TGTGCCTGGAGTATCTTTGGCTCCTACAATGAGCAGTTCTTC.

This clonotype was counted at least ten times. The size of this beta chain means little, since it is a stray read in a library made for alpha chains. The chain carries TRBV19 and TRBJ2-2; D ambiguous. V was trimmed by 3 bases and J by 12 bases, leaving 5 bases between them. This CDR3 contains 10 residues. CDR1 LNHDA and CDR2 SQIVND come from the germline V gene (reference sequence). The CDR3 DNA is TGTGCCAGTAGTATGGGGAAGCTGTTTTTT. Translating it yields CASSMGKLFF.

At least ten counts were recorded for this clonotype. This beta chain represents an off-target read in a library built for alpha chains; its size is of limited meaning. CDR3 protein: CASSVQPANAYEQYF. The CDR3 DNA reads as TGTGCCAGCAGTGTCCAGCCCGCCAACGCCTACGAGCAGTACTTC. The chain employs TRBV6-1 and TRBJ2-7; unclear D gene. The ends were cut back, 4 bases at V and 2 bases at J, with 15 bases in the middle. The CDR3 spans 15 residues. CDR1 is MNHNS, CDR2 SASEGT, per germline.

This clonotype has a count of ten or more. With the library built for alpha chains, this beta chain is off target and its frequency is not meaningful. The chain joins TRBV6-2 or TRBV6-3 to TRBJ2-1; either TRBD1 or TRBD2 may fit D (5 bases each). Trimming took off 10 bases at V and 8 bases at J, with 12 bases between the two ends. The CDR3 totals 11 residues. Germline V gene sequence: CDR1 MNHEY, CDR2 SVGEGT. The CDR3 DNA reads TGTGCCACCGCTCAGGGAGATGAGCAGTTCTTC. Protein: CATAQGDEQFF.